This TCR beta chain was documented in a study of blood T cell repertoires in COVID-19. Overall study: The samples span acute and convalescent COVID-19 from the United States, Italy and Spain. T cells, B-cell-depleted T cells, or PBMCs provided the cDNA or gDNA that served as material.

CDR3 length: 13 residues. V lost 6 bases and J lost 4, with 13 bases in between. Cohorts were assigned according to the clinical history that participants reported. Here immunoSEQ multiplex PCR was the method, and the copy in TCRdb shows in-frame clones only, minus some. This table has approximately 300,000 clones, about nine tenths appearing once. This TCR came from a woman aged 18-35 years who had recovered from COVID-19. The chain combines TRBV12-3 or TRBV12-4 with TRBJ2-7, with no clear D. The specimen sequenced was PBMCs or T cells enriched from blood (not recorded which). CDR3 residues: CASSLSPSYEQYF. The CDR3 region has the DNA TGTGCCAGCAGCCTATCCCCCTCTTACGAGCAGTACTTC.